This is a list of T cell receptor beta chains from one sample in a study of T-cell reconstitution after alpha-beta-depleted transplantation in children. TCRdb analysed the PCR reads with MiXCR anew, one entry per CDR3 protein. The sample carries approximately 630,000 distinct CDR3 sequences, over 10% recorded once. The sequencing used PBMCs, collected before TCRalphabeta/CD19-depleted stem cell transplant. All receptors derive from a girl between 2 and 10 years old with congenital amegakaryocytic thrombocytopenia, due to receive a stem cell transplant. The CDR3 runs from the conserved cysteine through the conserved F or W. The D gene is left open where the match is weak. Only some rows state a clone size, as once, few, many or a class for expanded clones.

J: TRBJ1-2
D: NA
size: many
V: TRBV5-1
DNA: TGCGCCAGCAGCGCCAATAGGGGCTATGGCTACACCTTC
CDR3: CASSANRGYGYTF

J: TRBJ2-5
D: NA
size: few
V: TRBV7-2
DNA: TGTGCCAGCAGCTTCCGGAGGGGGGACTGGATGTACTTC
CDR3: CASSFRRGDWMYF

J: TRBJ2-5
D: NA
size: few
V: TRBV7-2
DNA: TGTGCCAGCAGCCACCCGGAGACTTACTACCAAGAGACCCAGTACTTC
CDR3: CASSHPETYYQETQYF

J: TRBJ2-1
D: NA
size: few
V: TRBV6-1
DNA: TGTGCCATCGGTCCGTGGCAGAAAAACAATGAGCAGTTCTTC
CDR3: CAIGPWQKNNEQFF

J: TRBJ2-6
D: NA
size: many
V: TRBV5-1
DNA: TGCGCCAGCAGCTTGGGGTCGGACTCCTTTGGGGCCAACGTCCTGACTTTC
CDR3: CASSLGSDSFGANVLTF

J: TRBJ1-2
D: TRBD1
size: NA
V: TRBV20-1
DNA: TGCAGTGCTTATGTGACAGGGGATAACTATGGCTACACCTTC
CDR3: CSAYVTGDNYGYTF

J: TRBJ2-3
D: TRBD2
size: NA
V: TRBV2
DNA: TGTGCCAGCAGTGAAAGTCTAGCGGGAGGTTCTGATACGCAGTATTTT
CDR3: CASSESLAGGSDTQYF

J: TRBJ2-4
D: TRBD1
size: NA
V: TRBV28
DNA: TGTGCCAGCAGCTTCGAGGGGGCTTCAAACATTCAGTACTTC
CDR3: CASSFEGASNIQYF

J: TRBJ2-2
D: NA
size: many
V: TRBV5-1
DNA: TGCGCCAGCACTCCCCCGAACACCGGGGAGCTGTTTTTT
CDR3: CASTPPNTGELFF

J: TRBJ1-2
D: NA
size: many
V: TRBV7-9
DNA: TGTGCCAGCAGCTCACCCCTTGGACAGTATGGCTACACCTTC
CDR3: CASSSPLGQYGYTF

J: TRBJ2-6
D: TRBD2
size: many
V: TRBV20-1
DNA: TGCAGTGCTAGAGGGACTAGCGGATACTCTGGGGCCAACGTCCTGACTTTC
CDR3: CSARGTSGYSGANVLTF

J: TRBJ2-1
D: TRBD2
size: NA
V: TRBV14
DNA: TGTGCCAGCAGCCGTACAGAGACTAGCGGGACCAACAATGAGCAGTTCTTC
CDR3: CASSRTETSGTNNEQFF

J: TRBJ2-3
D: TRBD1
size: few
V: TRBV30
DNA: TGTGCCTGGAGGCGACAGGGATTCACAGATACGCAGTATTTT
CDR3: CAWRRQGFTDTQYF

J: TRBJ2-6
D: TRBD1
size: few
V: TRBV12-5
DNA: TGTGCTAGTGGGGACAGGCTGCTTGGGGCCAACGTCCTGACTTTC
CDR3: CASGDRLLGANVLTF

J: TRBJ2-1
D: TRBD1
size: NA
V: TRBV12-3/TRBV12-4
DNA: TGTGCCAGCAGTTTAAGGGGTGCCGGGACAGGGGTTTCTGAGCAGTTCTTC
CDR3: CASSLRGAGTGVSEQFF

J: TRBJ1-5
D: NA
size: many
V: TRBV7-8
DNA: TGTGCCAGCAGCTCCCAGTACAATCAGCCCCAGCATTTT
CDR3: CASSSQYNQPQHF

J: TRBJ1-1
D: NA
size: few
V: TRBV7-3
DNA: TGTGCCAGCCGACGGGACATTAGGACTGAAGCTTTCTTT
CDR3: CASRRDIRTEAFF

J: TRBJ2-1
D: TRBD2
size: few
V: TRBV6-1
DNA: TGTGCCAGCACCAACTTCGGACTAGCGGGAGGGCCGTCCTACAATGAGCAGTTCTTC
CDR3: CASTNFGLAGGPSYNEQFF

J: TRBJ2-7
D: NA
size: many
V: TRBV20-1
DNA: TGCAGTGCTAGAGACTGGCGGGCATCCTACGAGCAGTACTTC
CDR3: CSARDWRASYEQYF

J: TRBJ2-5
D: NA
size: few
V: TRBV5-1
DNA: TGCGCCAGCAGCTTGGCCGGGCGTACACGGGAGACCCAGTACTTC
CDR3: CASSLAGRTRETQYF

J: TRBJ1-1
D: NA
size: NA
V: TRBV14
DNA: TGTGCCAGCAGCCCCCTCCCCCATGACAGCAGGAACACTGAAGCTTTCTTT
CDR3: CASSPLPHDSRNTEAFF

J: TRBJ2-2
D: NA
size: few
V: TRBV6-5
DNA: TGTGCCAGCAGTTACTTTCCCGGGTATGGGAACACCGGGGAGCTGTTTTTT
CDR3: CASSYFPGYGNTGELFF

J: TRBJ2-5
D: NA
size: many
V: TRBV7-6
DNA: TGTGCCAGCAGCTTACGGTCCAGGGGAGAGACCCAGTACTTC
CDR3: CASSLRSRGETQYF

J: TRBJ2-7
D: NA
size: many
V: TRBV20-1
DNA: TGCAGTGCTACCTCCGGGCGTCCCTACGAGCAGTACTTC
CDR3: CSATSGRPYEQYF

J: TRBJ1-6
D: NA
size: few
V: TRBV7-9
DNA: TGTGCCAGCAGCCCAACCCCGTACAGGGAACCGGATTCACCCCTCCACTTT
CDR3: CASSPTPYREPDSPLHF

J: TRBJ1-3
D: TRBD1
size: NA
V: TRBV7-6
DNA: TGTGCCAGCTCCGACAGGGTTGGAAACACCATATATTTT
CDR3: CASSDRVGNTIYF

J: TRBJ2-7
D: TRBD2
size: many
V: TRBV7-6
DNA: TGTGCCAGCAGCACCCCGACTAGCGGGTCCTACGAGCAGTACTTC
CDR3: CASSTPTSGSYEQYF

J: TRBJ2-1
D: TRBD2
size: many
V: TRBV12-3/TRBV12-4
DNA: TGTGCCGGGGGACTAGCGTTCAATGAGCAGTTCTTC
CDR3: CAGGLAFNEQFF

J: TRBJ2-5
D: TRBD1
size: NA
V: TRBV29-1
DNA: TGCAGCGCCAGGGGGTCCAAAGAGACCCAGTACTTC
CDR3: CSARGSKETQYF

J: TRBJ2-1
D: NA
size: many
V: TRBV12-3/TRBV12-4
DNA: TGTGCCAGCAGTCGAGGGGTCCACAATGAGCAGTTCTTC
CDR3: CASSRGVHNEQFF

J: TRBJ2-1
D: NA
size: NA
V: TRBV6-4
DNA: TGTGCCAGCAGCTTAGAGGGACATACAAGCTCCTACAATGAGCAGTTCTTC
CDR3: CASSLEGHTSSYNEQFF

J: TRBJ2-1
D: NA
size: many
V: TRBV25-1
DNA: TGTGCCAGCAGTGAATTAGAATACAATGAGCAGTTCTTC
CDR3: CASSELEYNEQFF

J: TRBJ2-2
D: TRBD2
size: NA
V: TRBV11-1
DNA: TGTGCCAGCAGCCCTACTAGCGGGAGCCCTATCGGGGAGCTGTTTTTT
CDR3: CASSPTSGSPIGELFF

J: TRBJ2-7
D: NA
size: NA
V: TRBV7-6
DNA: TGTGCCAGCAGCCTGCTCGGGGGCGGGTACGAGCAGTACTTC
CDR3: CASSLLGGGYEQYF

J: TRBJ2-5
D: NA
size: NA
V: TRBV12-3/TRBV12-4
DNA: TGTGCCAGCAGTTTGGTCGGGGCCGCCCAAGAGACCCAGTACTTC
CDR3: CASSLVGAAQETQYF

J: TRBJ2-3
D: TRBD2
size: many
V: TRBV5-1
DNA: TGCGCCAGCAGCGCGGGACTAGCGGGAGTTGTAGATACGCAGTATTTT
CDR3: CASSAGLAGVVDTQYF

J: TRBJ2-7
D: NA
size: few
V: TRBV6-1
DNA: TGTGCCAGCAGCACGGGCCCGCGTAAGCCCTACGAGCAGTACTTC
CDR3: CASSTGPRKPYEQYF

J: TRBJ2-2
D: TRBD2
size: few
V: TRBV5-1
DNA: TGCGCCAGCAGCCCGGGACTAGCGGGGTCGAACACCGGGGAGCTGTTTTTT
CDR3: CASSPGLAGSNTGELFF

J: TRBJ2-5
D: NA
size: many
V: TRBV20-1
DNA: TGCAGTGCTAGGGGGGGGGACATTGAAGAGACCCAGTACTTC
CDR3: CSARGGDIEETQYF

J: TRBJ2-3
D: NA
size: NA
V: TRBV5-1
DNA: TGCGCCAGCAGCTTGGGGAGACAGGCCGCAAGCACAGATACGCAGTATTTT
CDR3: CASSLGRQAASTDTQYF

J: TRBJ2-1
D: TRBD2
size: few
V: TRBV14
DNA: TGTGCCAGCAGCCAAGGGCGGGGCCGACTAGCGGAGATAATCAGCTCCTACAATGAGCAGTTCTTC
CDR3: CASSQGRGRLAEIISSYNEQFF

J: TRBJ1-1
D: NA
size: NA
V: TRBV3-1
DNA: TGTGCCAGCAGCCAAGATGTTGGTAACACTGAAGCTTTCTTT
CDR3: CASSQDVGNTEAFF

J: TRBJ2-7
D: TRBD2
size: few
V: TRBV14
DNA: TGTGCCAGCAACCTAGCGGGTAAAGTTCACGAGCAGTACTTC
CDR3: CASNLAGKVHEQYF

J: TRBJ2-1
D: TRBD1
size: many
V: TRBV7-9
DNA: TGTGCCAGCAGCGACAGGGGGTCCTACAATGAGCAGTTCTTC
CDR3: CASSDRGSYNEQFF

J: TRBJ2-1
D: NA
size: many
V: TRBV20-1
DNA: TGCAGTGCTAGAGACCCATTAGCCCCCTCCTACAATGAGCAGTTCTTC
CDR3: CSARDPLAPSYNEQFF

J: TRBJ2-1
D: TRBD2
size: few
V: TRBV20-1
DNA: TGCAGTGCTAGAGATTCGGTGGGACTAGGTTCGGAGCAGTTCTTC
CDR3: CSARDSVGLGSEQFF

J: TRBJ2-7
D: TRBD2
size: few
V: TRBV4-1
DNA: TGCGCCAGCAGCCGGACCGTAGCGGGGAGCTCCTACGAGCAGTACTTC
CDR3: CASSRTVAGSSYEQYF

J: TRBJ2-2
D: NA
size: few
V: TRBV4-2
DNA: TGTGCCAGCAGCCAAGCGACAGGACCGAACACCGGGGAGCTGTTTTTT
CDR3: CASSQATGPNTGELFF